This entry describes one T cell receptor beta chain. Its antigen specificity is not known. No base quality information exists; no much larger clone differs at one position. This sample was included in a study of shared clonotypes between healthy human individuals (dated by TCRdb to 2018 to 2021). Some background on the complete study: The cohort comprised a couple of women and a few men aged 18 to 49 years. For each donor, CD4 naive and CD4 memory were each given three plates, CD8 naive was given two plates, and CD8 memory was given one plate. To estimate repertoire size and how much clonotype sharing occurs between individuals, the study deeply sequenced the blood TCR repertoires of roughly 5 healthy adults. To increase sequencing depth and limit assay-specific biases, TCR repertoire library preparation and sequencing were carried out by different laboratories using diverse techniques. Leukapheresis yielded between about 0.94 and 10 billion PBMCs per donor. Points the paper makes about the study in general: Because the study included a small number of donors, the genetic and exposure-history diversity represented was limited. Sampling was restricted to blood, and TCR repertoires in tissue are likely to differ from TCR repertoires in blood. Rarefaction of sorted-subset datasets indicated incomplete sequencing despite the large sequencing depth. Pairwise subsampling led to the expectation that sequencing depth would affect the degree of clonotype sharing among donors. Larger estimated clonotype richness was generally found for naive subsets than for memory subsets. Sharing across four donors was observed for approximately 5% of naive CD4, over 3% of naive CD8, 2% to 2.5% of memory CD4, and about 0.4% of memory CD8 clonotypes. Compared with non-shared clonotypes, clonotypes shared by all four sorted-subset donors had higher generation probabilities.

CDR1 and CDR2 (WSHSY, SAAADI) derive from the germline V gene. V lost 7 bases and J lost 4 bases, and the count of bases not matched to a germline gene is 7. Including the terminal cysteine and phenylalanine, the CDR3 comprises 15 residues. Just the 45-base CDR3 DNA is kept, in frame starting at base 1. Healthy HIV-negative adults with no recently reported acute infections or vaccinations were included as donors. All donors were Caucasian adults living in Nashville, Tennessee, USA. CD4+ T cells were enriched by magnetic negative selection, after which naive cells were positively selected on CD45RA and the negative fraction was taken as the memory subset. After blood collection by leukapheresis, PBMCs were isolated using Ficoll-Histopaque density gradient centrifugation and then cryopreserved in the vapor phase of liquid nitrogen. Analytical flow cytometry was used to check the purity and quantity of each magnetically sorted T cell population. Genomic DNA was isolated from every sorted fraction and measured by UV absorbance on a Nanodrop 2000c.

Using the deep immunoSEQ assay, TCR CDR3 regions were amplified from genomic DNA by multiplex PCR. Extracted genomic DNA from each cell subset was distributed evenly across all wells of several immunoSEQ 96-well plates, and each plate was treated as a replicate. For sorted subsets, around 200 ng genomic DNA, equal to tens of thousands of T cell genomes, was loaded into each replicate PCR. Purified libraries were quantified with a Qubit 3.0 fluorometer, sized on a Bioanalyzer 2100, and re-quantified with the KAPA Library Quantification kit. Every immunoSEQ 96-well plate was sequenced on a dedicated single-read 150-cycle Illumina NextSeq 550 flow cell. In the paper's pipeline: Because the immunoSEQ output included only junctional sequences and no quality scores, the filtering could not be the same as the filtering used for full-length reads. To assign V/J genes and CDR3, sequences were annotated against IMGT germline references using PyIR, a Python wrapper for IgBLAST v1.9. Reads were filtered out if the reads had weak V/J assignments (E-value above 1e-6), no CDR3, stop codons, out-of-frame junctions, or ambiguous translated residues. A V3J clonotype was defined by an identical inferred V gene, J gene, and CDR3 amino acid sequence. To compute the percentage overlap between repertoires, the number of shared unique clonotypes was divided by the size of the smaller repertoire. Three approaches were used to assess repertoire richness: RTK rarefaction, the Chao1 estimator, and Recon v2.1 estimates of unobserved clonotypes. Generation probabilities were computed with OLGA for all TCRbeta clonotypes obtained by the gDNA method from several donors. Entries here come from immuneACCESS through TCRdb and include only in-frame sequences with V and J called. Some clones fail to appear in such tables; in the studies checked, an unresolved V gene covers under half of the shortfall, and the cause of the remainder is unknown. V and J calls and clone size are those listed in that table; D and trimming were worked out from the DNA. In all, the sample holds 2 million to 2.5 million clones, and 95% of those were seen once. The biggest ten clones account for approximately 0.13% of the sample.

Sequenced material: naive CD4+ T cells sorted from blood. The cell subset or site label corresponds to: CD45RA+ positively selected. The clonotype was recovered from a man aged 18-30 years in good health. The V and J genes are TRBV10-2 and TRBJ1-6, with 7 bases in between that match TRBD1. The CDR3 here reads CASTRQGQYNSPLHF. The DNA reads TGCGCCAGCACCCGACAGGGACAATATAATTCACCCCTCCACTTT.